This T cell receptor (beta chain) was sequenced for a study of radiation and T cells in renal cell carcinoma. Broader study findings: Top 100 clonotypes averaged approximately 50% in irradiated versus roughly 43% in nephrectomy-only tumors. In blood, top tumor clones expanded by 2 weeks, shrinking by 4. Irradiated tumors held more dominant CDR3 motifs than control tumors.

On this clone itself: The antigen is unknown.

Profiled with immunoSEQ multiplex PCR; TCRdb holds only in-frame clones, not every one. The data contain 15,000 to 20,000 clones, roughly 45% of them seen just once; the ten biggest clones take up under 50%. The V gene's germline CDR1 is SGDLS and CDR2 YYNGEE. V was shortened by 0 bases and J by 4 bases, with 8 bases between the two germline ends. The CDR3 runs 14 residues. Treatment defined: 15 Gy SBRT to primary tumor, nephrectomy 4 weeks later. Nephrectomy followed 15 Gy stereotactic body radiation by 4 weeks. Sequenced material: tumor tissue, taken from a patient whose treatment included radiotherapy and nephrectomy. V is TRBV9 and J is TRBJ1-5; maybe TRBD1 (5 bases). The source of this sequence is a woman aged 60-70 years with renal cell carcinoma. CDR3 nucleotide sequence: TGTGCCAGCAGCGTAGGGCAGGGAAATCAGCCCCAGCATTTT. Its protein is CASSVGQGNQPQHF. Complete variable domain (other parts from reference TRBV9 and TRBJ1-5): DSGVTQTPKHLITATGQRVTLRCSPRSGDLSVYWYQQSLDQGLQFLIQYYNGEERAKGNILERFSAQQFPDLHSELNLSSLELGDSALYFCASSVGQGNQPQHFGDGTRLSIL.